This TCR beta chain was observed in a study of T cells in Graves' hyperthyroidism and ophthalmopathy (dated by TCRdb to the late 2010s). Context from the whole study: To identify TCR V-J signatures that set the groups apart, the researchers used a discovery cohort of more than 95 patients, made up of some 41 with Graves' ophthalmopathy and about 60 with stable Graves' hyperthyroidism. The 100 discovery patients were divided at random into training and test sets in a 7:3 ratio. Prospective prediction of ophthalmopathy was tested in an independent validation cohort of some 19 hyperthyroidism patients and some 17 patients who later progressed to ophthalmopathy. After blood sampling, hyperthyroidism patients were treated with methimazole at a starting dose of 30 mg daily, and ophthalmopathy patients were treated with high-dose intravenous methylprednisolone. In about six Graves' hyperthyroidism patients, the study also compared T-cell repertoires from thyroid tissue with T-cell repertoires from blood. According to the paper, TCR Vbeta CDR3 sequencing was carried out on 135 peripheral blood samples, which came from fewer than 50 ophthalmopathy, approximately 72 hyperthyroidism and about 17 progressor patients.

As to this clonotype: The antigen it binds to is not known. This likely comes from a read error, as the CDR3 has no conserved phenylalanine or tryptophan at its end.

The germline V gene (reference sequence) supplies CDR1 LNHDA and CDR2 SQIVND. The CDR3 has 14 amino acids, counting both end residues. The sequence is cut down to CDR3 DNA, 42 bases in frame from base 1. V sheds 5 bases and J sheds 1 base, leaving 8 bases between their ends. What the study reported, not specific to this receptor: In cross-validation, a model built on a 13 V-J signature told ophthalmopathy apart from stable hyperthyroidism with just under 90% sensitivity and approximately 81% specificity, and in testing the same model reached 80%/75%. Blood samples also contained most of the expanded thyroid clonotypes (frequency above 0.001), which suggests that blood repertoires may reflect thyroid immune responses. No statistical method was used to fix the sample size in advance, and group allocation was not hidden from the investigators. During validation, the model predicted progression to ophthalmopathy a median of around 7 months ahead of onset, with roughly 65% sensitivity and less than 85% specificity.

Stable Graves' hyperthyroidism was defined as the absence of progression to ophthalmopathy over 18 months of follow-up. Hyperthyroidism patients were newly diagnosed, had a disease duration of under 2 months, and were aged 18 to 65 years. Patients with uncontrolled infections, other autoimmune diseases, pregnancy or lactation were excluded. Diagnoses were based on clinical symptoms, serum thyroxine and TRAb, thyroid ultrasound and orbital computed tomography. Trizol reagent was used to extract total RNA, and RNA quality was then checked on an Agilent 2100 Bioanalyzer. The TCR beta CDR3 regions were amplified from RNA transcripts. A first-round RT-PCR of the TCR CDR3 used the HTBI primer set with the Qiagen OneStep RT-PCR kit. Libraries were constructed in a second round of multiplex PCR, after which size selection and purification were carried out. Paired-end sequencing of the libraries was performed with 100 bp reads on an Illumina HiSeq2000. As for the original processing: SOAPnuke was used to process the raw data, throwing out any read that contained adapters or uncalled bases, had a mean Phred below 15, or lacked an exact constant-primer or identifier match. High-quality paired reads were merged using COPE v1.2.5, and each unique nucleotide sequence was defined as a clonotype. MiTCR v1.1 was used to align the clonotypes against IMGT TRBV, TRBD and TRBJ reference segments. The analysis included only V-J combinations with a frequency above 0.0001, which together covered over 98% of the repertoires. A TCS score was defined as the ratio of F50 (clonal expansion) to E x V (chaos), with BLOSUM62-based TCRdist applied between CDR3 peptides within each V-J. Welch's t-statistics and random forest reduced roughly 540 V-J features to 13, which were used in a naive Bayes classifier (R e1071). The similarity between thyroid and blood repertoires was quantified using the Morisita-Horn index. TCRdb reanalyzed the raw reads on its own, using fastp at Q25 for trimming and MiXCR for clone calling, and kept in-frame beta chains. Each CDR3 protein gets just one entry, which takes the most common genes and DNA from the rows behind it. Clone size and V and J calls follow TCRdb, not the original study. Recorded for this sample are a few hundred thousand distinct CDR3 sequences; roughly 46% of them occurred a single time. The ten largest clones add up to around 8% of the sample.

The V and J segments used are TRBV19 and TRBJ2-2; the D gene remains uncertain. Sequenced material: peripheral blood or thyroid tissue (not recorded which). This receptor was taken from a woman aged 18-30 years with Graves' hyperthyroidism. The nucleotides read TGTGCCAGTAGTTGGTCAGAGAACACCGGGGAGCTGTTTCTT. It codes for CASSWSENTGELFL.